This record covers a single T cell receptor beta chain. There are 16 residues in the CDR3. V was trimmed by 3 bases and J by 2 bases, leaving 13 bases between them. The germline V gene has CDR1 MNHNS and CDR2 SASEGT. The data stem from a study of blood T cell repertoires in COVID-19. Across the study: Sites in the United States, Italy and Spain provided acute and convalescent COVID-19 samples. T cells, B-cell-depleted T cells, or PBMCs provided the cDNA or gDNA that served as material.

Seattle patients were enrolled while actively infected and followed longitudinally. Under the authors' procedure: Reference gene primer amplification yielded estimated nucleated cell counts. The assay was immunoSEQ multiplex PCR, and TCRdb's table has in-frame clones only and misses some. From that table come the V and J calls and clone size; the DNA was used to work out D and trimming. This table has under 100,000 clones, 70% to 90% appearing once. The rearrangement joins TRBV6-1 to TRBJ1-4, with D perhaps matching TRBD1 (5 bases). Material: peripheral blood. This TCR derives from a woman older than 75 with COVID-19, enrolled during active disease. The CDR3 nucleotides are TGTGCCAGCAGTGAGGGGTGGGGGGTGACTAATGAAAAACTGTTTTTT. Translating gives CASSEGWGVTNEKLFF.